This T cell receptor beta chain was sequenced in a study of T cell responses to AZD1222 COVID-19 vaccine (TCRdb year 2021). At the level of the whole study: Because spike-specific TCR depth and breadth did not differ between the two schedules, AZD1222 recipients who got a second dose at roughly 4 weeks were pooled with those who got a second dose at roughly 12 weeks. TCR sequencing covered over 230 trial participants: nearly 210 given two doses of AZD1222 and about 26 given two doses of MenACWY control vaccine. Trial participants were enrolled into age subgroups of 18-55, 56-69 and 70-plus years, which contained roughly 150, 30 and 60 TCR-sequenced participants, respectively. Overall study results and their limits: After two AZD1222 doses, spike-specific TCR breadth and depth were significantly higher than at day 0 and than in MenACWY recipients. Conclusions about previously exposed vaccinees were limited because only a handful of AZD1222 recipients were SARS-CoV-2 seropositive at baseline. Because no samples from the day 14 peak response were available, repertoires could be characterized only after the peak T cell response. Participants were mostly white British, with more females than males. The authors suggested clonal diversity may have been underestimated. The vaccine-associated CD4 TCRs covered the entire spike protein, and the dominant responses fell in regions 160-218 and 743-854. The 56-69-year group was small, and its depth increase did not reach significance, likely because of low power. Reportedly, close to half of the unique spike-specific TCRs recognized epitopes lying outside the regions that are mutated in the B.1.351 and B.1.1.7 variants.

The time point label on this specimen signifies: baseline before first vaccination. Samples from vaccinated people were obtained from the UK trials COV001 and COV002, which included a single-blind randomized controlled phase 2/3 trial of AZD1222 (ChAdOx1 nCoV-19) in healthy adults. Trial participant PBMC samples were collected at day 0 and day 28 after the second dose for TCRbeta chain sequencing. About this clone: The antigen it binds to is not known. The sample holds no much larger clone one base away, and base qualities are not on file.

The CDR3 regions of human TCRbeta chains were analyzed by immunosequencing. Per the authors' processing: Repertoire TCRs were matched against a reference library of SARS-CoV-2-specific TCRs generated with the MIRA antigen-specificity platform. Breadth was defined as the fraction of unique TCRs that were SARS-CoV-2-associated, and depth was defined as the fraction of total T cells that were SARS-CoV-2-associated. Using the MIRA data, each spike-specific TCR was mapped to the spike region that the TCR reacts to and placed in a CD4 or CD8 class. Log10-transformed breadth and depth values were compared by one-way ANOVA with Sidak's multiple comparisons tests. This immuneACCESS table, as held by TCRdb, lists in-frame sequences with V and J called but not all clones. Of the missing ones, under half trace to an unresolved V gene in checked studies; the others have no known cause. V, J and clone size are those of that table, while D and trimming were read from the DNA. The sample table contains around 130,000 clones; only one count was recorded for around 90% of them. The ten largest account for around 3% of the sample.

The sequencing used peripheral blood, collected on day 0 of AZD1222 vaccination. The receptor comes from an adult in good health.

CDR3 reads: CASSSGDYGYTF. The bases read TGTGCCAGCAGTTCAGGGGACTATGGCTACACCTTC. The sequence joins TRBV12-3 or TRBV12-4 to TRBJ1-2; a tentative D match to TRBD1 spans 6 bases. Trimming removed 4 bases from V and 3 bases from J, leaving 6 bases between the germline ends. The CDR3 covers 12 residues, taking in both the cysteine and the phenylalanine. Just CDR3 DNA is preserved here, 36 bases in frame from base 1.